This TCR beta chain was recovered during a study of graft-versus-host responses after intestinal transplantation. Across the study: Grafts were multivisceral, liver-intestinal, or isolated intestinal. After anti-thymocyte globulin induction, recipients took tacrolimus and steroids for 2 to 3 years. Study-level findings and limits: Early after transplant, HvG declines were associated with peak levels of circulating GvH clones. High graft-versus-host to host-versus-graft clonal ratios were seen in allografts of patients with graft-donor T cell macrochimerism.

Trimming cost V 4 bases and J 4 bases, with 11 bases left between them. CDR3 length: 14 residues. Germline V lookup: CDR1 SGHRS, CDR2 YFSETQ. Produced via immunoSEQ multiplex PCR; TCRdb's table is partial and in-frame only. The data show some 130,000 clones, around 90% seen once. A note on this clone: Its target is not known.

This TCR came from a human donor who received an intestinal transplant. Here the sequenced sample was unstimulated CD4+ T cells sorted from spleen or lymph node cells, taken before intestinal transplant. The V gene is TRBV5-1, the J gene TRBJ1-4, with D possibly matching TRBD1 (5 bases). Here the CDR3 reads CASSRDPYNEKLFF. The CDR3 DNA sequence: TGCGCCAGCAGCAGGGACCCATATAATGAAAAACTGTTTTTT.